Presented here are 8 T cell receptor beta chains from one specimen sequenced in a study of T cells expressing NK-cell markers. TCRdb processed the 5' RACE reads again and assigns one entry to each CDR3 protein, with no DNA. With some 340,000 distinct CDR3 sequences in the sample, the ten largest clones hold roughly 5.4%. Sequencing was performed on blood T cells: a sorted CD56 or NKG2C T cell subset, CD4+ or CD8+ T cells, or bulk PBMC T cells (not recorded which). The receptor set was obtained from a man between 18 and 69 years old in good health.

V is TRBV10-3 and J is TRBJ1-2; TCRdb picks TRBD1, but there is no DNA to check that call. Germline V gene sequence: CDR1 ENHRY, CDR2 SYGVKD. The CDR3 length is 18 residues. CDR3 sequence: CAISEHLLAGTPSYGYTF.

The chain recombines TRBV18 with TRBJ2-3; TCRdb calls TRBD2, which cannot be checked without DNA. The CDR3 covers 16 residues. The germline V gene encodes CDR1 KGHSH and CDR2 LQKENI. CDR3 residues: CASSPPERGGRDTQYF. The complete variable domain, with remaining parts taken from reference TRBV18 and TRBJ2-3, reads NAGVMQNPRHLVRRRGQEARLRCSPMKGHSHVYWYRQLPEEGLKFMVYLQKENIIDESGMPKERFSAEFPKEGPSILRIQQVVRGDSAAYFCASSPPERGGRDTQYFGPGTRLTVL.

The chain recombines TRBV10-2 with TRBJ1-5; TCRdb calls TRBD1, which cannot be checked without DNA. CDR1 is WSHSY, CDR2 SAAADI, per germline. This CDR3 has 18 amino acids. The CDR3 spells CASSESKAGPYSNQPQHF.

The V call is TRBV4-2, the J call TRBJ1-6; TCRdb's assignment of TRBD1 cannot be checked, as there is no DNA. Germline lookup yields CDR1 LGHNA and CDR2 YNFKEQ. The CDR3 length is 16 residues. The CDR3: CASSQELGGYNSPLHF.

This chain joins TRBV5-1 and TRBJ1-2. Germline CDR1 SGHRS, CDR2 YFSETQ. The CDR3 is 14 residues long. CDR3 in amino acids: CASSLSRFFYGYTF.

The gene calls are TRBV4-1 and TRBJ2-7; TCRdb's D call of TRBD1 is untestable without DNA. This CDR3 spans 15 amino acids. Germline CDR1 reads MGHRA; CDR2 reads YSYEKL. This CDR3 is CASSPERDGSYEQYF.

J is TRBJ1-1 and V is TRBV6-1; TCRdb calls TRBD1, which cannot be checked without DNA. The CDR3 contains 15 residues. The germline V gene has CDR1 MNHNS and CDR2 SASEGT. The CDR3 loop reads CASSEGQGGDTEAFF.

V and J are TRBV28 and TRBJ2-2; the D call of TRBD1 rests on TCRdb alone, since no DNA is present to check it. CDR1 MDHEN and CDR2 SYDVKM come from the germline V gene. The CDR3 runs to 14 residues. CDR3 protein: CASSLGGASGELFF.